The clone carrying this T cell receptor beta chain was recorded a few times. The data originate from a study of breast tumors, draining lymph nodes, adjacent tissues. TCRdb reanalysed the multiplex PCR reads using MiXCR and keeps one entry per CDR3 protein. The profile shows some 110,000 distinct CDR3 sequences, about 31% of them singletons. The CDR3 totals 19 residues. V shed 4 bases, J shed 6 bases, and the junction held 17 bases outside the gene matches. Germline V lookup: CDR1 LGHDT, CDR2 YNNKEL (reference sequence). Axillary draining lymph nodes of breast cancer patients supplied the node samples.

This sequence was found in a female donor with breast cancer. Some clones in this sample may be carry-over from other donors' samples. Material: axillary lymph node tissue. The genes are TRBV3-1 and TRBJ2-2; TRBD1 agrees at 10 bases. The DNA for the CDR3 is TGTGCCAGCAGCCCGACTTGGGGGACAGGGGTCGCGGACGCCGGGGAGCTGTTTTTT. This sequence encodes CASSPTWGTGVADAGELFF.